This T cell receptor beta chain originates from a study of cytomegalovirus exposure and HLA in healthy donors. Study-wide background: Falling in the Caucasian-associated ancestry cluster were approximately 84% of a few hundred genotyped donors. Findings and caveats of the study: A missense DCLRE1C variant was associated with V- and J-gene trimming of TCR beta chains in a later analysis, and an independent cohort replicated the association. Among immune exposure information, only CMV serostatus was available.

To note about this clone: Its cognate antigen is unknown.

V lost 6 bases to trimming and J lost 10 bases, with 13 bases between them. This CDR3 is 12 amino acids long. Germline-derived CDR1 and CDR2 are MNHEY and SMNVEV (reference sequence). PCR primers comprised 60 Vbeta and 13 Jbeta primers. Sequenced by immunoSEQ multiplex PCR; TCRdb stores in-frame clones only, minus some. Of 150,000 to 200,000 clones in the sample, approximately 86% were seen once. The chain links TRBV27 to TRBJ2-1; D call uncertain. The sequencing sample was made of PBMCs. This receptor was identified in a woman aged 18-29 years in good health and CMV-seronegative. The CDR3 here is CASSSGSPEQFF. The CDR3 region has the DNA TGTGCCAGCAGCTCAGGTTCTCCCGAGCAGTTCTTC.